This is a list of T cell receptor beta chains from one sample in a study of blood T cell repertoires in COVID-19. Profiled with immunoSEQ multiplex PCR; TCRdb holds only in-frame clones, not every one. The data hold fewer than 250,000 clones, with about nine tenths observed a single time. Material: peripheral blood. Receptor source: a man aged 40-49 years with acute or convalescent COVID-19. The CDR3 runs from the conserved cysteine through the conserved F or W. D genes are given only for firm matches. Not every row has a clone size; where given, it reads once, few, many or a size class.

j_call v_call d_call clone_size cdr3_nt cdr3_aa
TRBJ2-7 TRBV3-1/TRBV3-2 . . TGTGCCAGCAGCCTCTCTTCCTACGAGCAGTACTTC CASSLSSYEQYF
TRBJ1-4 TRBV5-5 TRBD1 . TGTGCCAGCAGCTTAGTCCCGGGACAGGAGGGCTATGGAAATGAAAAACTGTTTTTT CASSLVPGQEGYGNEKLFF
TRBJ2-2 TRBV4-2 TRBD1 . TGTGCCAGCAGCCAAGAAAGGGGACAGTACACCGGGGAGCTGTTTTTT CASSQERGQYTGELFF
TRBJ1-6 TRBV12-3/TRBV12-4 . . TGTGCCAGCAACTTAGGGGGGGGTGGACCCCTCCACTTT CASNLGGGGPLHF
TRBJ2-2 TRBV3-1/TRBV3-2 TRBD2 . TGTGCCAGCAGCCATCCAGGACTAGCGGGGGGCCAGAAGCCCGGGGAGCTGTTTTTT CASSHPGLAGGQKPGELFF
TRBJ2-3 TRBV7-2 TRBD1 . TGTGCCAGCCGACAGGGCCGGGGCACAGATACGCAGTATTTT CASRQGRGTDTQYF
TRBJ1-1 TRBV10-3 . . TGTGCCATCAGTTGGGAGGGTAACACTGAAGCTTTCTTT CAISWEGNTEAFF
TRBJ1-1 TRBV11-2 . . TGTGCCAGCAGTTTCTCCGGGACTGGAGCTTTCTTT CASSFSGTGAFF
TRBJ1-5 TRBV6-6 TRBD1 . TGTGCCAGCAGCCCGACGGACAGGGGGAATCAGCCCCAGCATTTT CASSPTDRGNQPQHF
TRBJ1-2 TRBV28 . . TGTGCCAGCAGAATAGGGGGTAACTATGGCTACACCTTC CASRIGGNYGYTF
TRBJ1-1 TRBV19 TRBD1 . TGTGCCAGCGAAACAGGGGGAAGGACTGAAGCTTTCTTT CASETGGRTEAFF
TRBJ2-3 TRBV5-8 . . TGTGCCAGCAGCCTCCAGGGGATCGGCACAGATACGCAGTATTTT CASSLQGIGTDTQYF
TRBJ1-1 TRBV14 . . TGTGCCAGCAGCCAAGCTGGGCAGGGGCGTACTGAAGCTTTCTTT CASSQAGQGRTEAFF
TRBJ1-5 TRBV6-2/TRBV6-3 TRBD1 . TGTGCCAGCAGTCGGACAGGCCATCAGCCCCAGCATTTT CASSRTGHQPQHF
TRBJ2-7 TRBV5-6 . . TGTGCCAGCAGCTTAACAGGGAGCACATACGAGCAGTACTTC CASSLTGSTYEQYF
TRBJ2-2 TRBV11-2 . . TGTGCCAGCAGCTCTGTAGTACAGGGTCTGACCGGGGAGCTGTTTTTT CASSSVVQGLTGELFF
TRBJ2-5 TRBV2 . . TGTGCCAGCAGTGGTGAGGGGAGGGAGACCCAGTACTTC CASSGEGRETQYF
TRBJ2-3 TRBV4-2 . . TGTGCCAGCAGCCAAAAAACTAGTATCACAGATACGCAGTATTTT CASSQKTSITDTQYF
TRBJ2-1 TRBV6-6 . . TGTGCCAGCAGTTACCCCAGGGGTTCCTACAATGAGCAGTTCTTC CASSYPRGSYNEQFF
TRBJ2-1 TRBV7-6 . . TGTGCCAGCAGGTTAGGGGCCTCGTACAATGAGCAGTTCTTC CASRLGASYNEQFF
TRBJ2-5 TRBV7-2 TRBD1 . TGTGCCAGCAGCTTAAGTACAGGGGCCTGGGGGACCCAGTACTTC CASSLSTGAWGTQYF
TRBJ1-5 TRBV3-1/TRBV3-2 . . TGTGCCAGCAGCCATTGGGGGAGGAATCAGCCCCAGCATTTT CASSHWGRNQPQHF
TRBJ1-2 TRBV30 TRBD1 . TGTGCCTGGACCGGGACAGGGGGCGGTGGCTACACCTTC CAWTGTGGGGYTF
TRBJ2-4 TRBV10-2 . . TGCGCCAGCAGTGAGTCGGTAGGGGGGGAGAACATTCAGTACTTC CASSESVGGENIQYF
TRBJ2-7 TRBV4-1 . . TGCGCCAGCAGCCAAGATACGGGAACTAGCCGACCATACGAGCAGTACTTC CASSQDTGTSRPYEQYF
TRBJ2-5 TRBV7-8 TRBD2 . TGTGCCAGCAGCTTAGCCTCGGGGTACGGGGGGGAGACCCAGTACTTC CASSLASGYGGETQYF
TRBJ2-3 TRBV29-1 TRBD1 once TGCAGCGTGGACAGGGGGCTTGGAGATACGCAGTATTTT CSVDRGLGDTQYF
TRBJ2-7 TRBV5-4 . . TGTGCCAGCAGCTTGGACAGGGTCGAGCAGTACTTC CASSLDRVEQYF
TRBJ2-7 TRBV5-1 . . TGCGCCAGCAGCGGGACGACAGGACCACTCACCTACGAGCAGTACTTC CASSGTTGPLTYEQYF
TRBJ2-7 TRBV7-2 TRBD2 . TGTGCCAGCAGCTTCGGGACTAGCGAGACCTACGAGCAGTACTTC CASSFGTSETYEQYF
TRBJ1-4 TRBV11-2 TRBD1 . TGTGCCAGCAGCACAATCGACAGGGGTCTAACTAATGAAAAACTGTTTTTT CASSTIDRGLTNEKLFF
TRBJ1-1 TRBV6-2/TRBV6-3 . . TGTGCCAGCAGTTACCGCCAGGGGAGCACTGAAGCTTTCTTT CASSYRQGSTEAFF
TRBJ2-5 TRBV19 TRBD1 . TGTGCCAGTAGCTTGGGACAGGGAGAGAAGACCCAGTACTTC CASSLGQGEKTQYF
TRBJ1-1 TRBV6-6 . . TGTGCCAGCAGGAATGGACAGAACACTGAAGCTTTCTTT CASRNGQNTEAFF
TRBJ2-1 TRBV9 TRBD2 . TGTGCCAGCAGCGGCCGACTAGCGCGACGATCTGGCGAGCAGTTCTTC CASSGRLARRSGEQFF
TRBJ2-4 TRBV5-8 TRBD2 . TGTGCCAGCAGCTTGGGACTAGCTTCGGGAGGGGTCAAAAACATTCAGTACTTC CASSLGLASGGVKNIQYF
TRBJ2-7 TRBV2 . . TGTGCCAGCAGTGATTATGGACAGTCAGGGACCACATACGAGCAGTACTTC CASSDYGQSGTTYEQYF
TRBJ2-3 TRBV6-5 TRBD2 . TGTGCCAGCAGTCTTACTAGCGGATACACAGATACGCAGTATTTT CASSLTSGYTDTQYF
TRBJ1-2 TRBV7-9 TRBD1 . TGTGCCAGCAGCTCCGGGACAGCAAATAACTATGGCTACACCTTC CASSSGTANNYGYTF
TRBJ2-7 TRBV4-3 TRBD2 . TGCGCCAGCAGCCTCGGGAGGGCCGGGGCCTACGAGCAGTACTTC CASSLGRAGAYEQYF
TRBJ2-1 TRBV4-2 TRBD2 . TGTGCCAGCAGCCAACGGCTAGCGGGGGTTAATGAGCAGTTCTTC CASSQRLAGVNEQFF
TRBJ1-2 TRBV2 . . TGTGCCAGCAGTGGGGAGGGGTATGGCTACACCTTC CASSGEGYGYTF
TRBJ2-2 TRBV24-1 . . TGTGCCACCAGAGACACATACACCGGGGAGCTGTTTTTT CATRDTYTGELFF
TRBJ1-1 TRBV9 TRBD1 . TGTGCCAGCAGCGTACGTCCCCGAGGGACAGGGGAAGCTTTCTTT CASSVRPRGTGEAFF
TRBJ1-2 TRBV19 . once TGTGCCAGTAAAGACAGATGGATCTATGGCTACACCTTC CASKDRWIYGYTF
TRBJ1-2 TRBV29-1 . . TGCAGCGTTGACGAGGGACATCGTGGCTACACCTTC CSVDEGHRGYTF
TRBJ2-7 TRBV5-1 TRBD1 . TGCGCCAGCAGGTTAGGGGACAGGGAGACCTACGAGCAGTACTTC CASRLGDRETYEQYF
TRBJ1-4 TRBV29-1 . once TGCAGCGTTGGGACGCCGGGGGGTGAAAAACTGTTTTTT CSVGTPGGEKLFF
TRBJ2-5 TRBV2 . . TGTGCCAGCAGGAGCGGGACATACCAAGAGACCCAGTACTTC CASRSGTYQETQYF
TRBJ1-4 TRBV6-5 . once TGTGCCAGCAGGGAGGGATCTACTAATGAAAAACTGTTTTTT CASREGSTNEKLFF
TRBJ1-1 TRBV4-3 TRBD1 . TGCGCCAGCAGCCAAGACGATATCGGCGGGGAAGGGGGCTCTGAAGCTTTCTTT CASSQDDIGGEGGSEAFF
TRBJ2-3 TRBV3-1/TRBV3-2 . . TGTGCCAGCAGCCAAGAGGGGCGGGCGGGGCACACAGATACGCAGTATTTT CASSQEGRAGHTDTQYF